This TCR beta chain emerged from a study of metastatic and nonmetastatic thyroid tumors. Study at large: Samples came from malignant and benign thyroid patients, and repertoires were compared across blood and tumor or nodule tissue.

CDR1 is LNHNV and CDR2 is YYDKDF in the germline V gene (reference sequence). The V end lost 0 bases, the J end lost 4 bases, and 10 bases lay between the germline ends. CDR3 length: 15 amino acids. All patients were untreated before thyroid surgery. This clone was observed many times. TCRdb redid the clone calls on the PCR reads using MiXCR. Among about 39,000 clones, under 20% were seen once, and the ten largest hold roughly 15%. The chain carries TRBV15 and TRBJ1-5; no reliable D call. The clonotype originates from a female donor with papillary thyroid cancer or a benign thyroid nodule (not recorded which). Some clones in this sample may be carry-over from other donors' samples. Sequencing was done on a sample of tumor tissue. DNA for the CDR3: TGTGCCACCAGCAGAGATAGGTCGGTGAATCAGCCCCAGCATTTT. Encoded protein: CATSRDRSVNQPQHF.